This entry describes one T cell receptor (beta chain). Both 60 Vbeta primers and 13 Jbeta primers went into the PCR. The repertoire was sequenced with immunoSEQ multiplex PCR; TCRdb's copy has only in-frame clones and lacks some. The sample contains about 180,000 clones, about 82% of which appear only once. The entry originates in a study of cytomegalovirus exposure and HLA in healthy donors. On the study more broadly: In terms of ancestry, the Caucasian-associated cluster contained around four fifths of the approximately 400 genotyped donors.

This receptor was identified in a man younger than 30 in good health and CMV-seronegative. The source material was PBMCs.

CDR3 protein: CAISGTGVSGNTIYF. The CDR3 nucleotides are TGTGCCATCAGTGGGACAGGGGTCTCTGGAAACACCATATATTTT. The J gene is TRBJ1-3, the V gene TRBV10-3; 9 nucleotides match TRBD1. Trimming at V came to 4 bases and at J to 0 bases, leaving 1 base not matched to a gene. CDR1 ENHRY and CDR2 SYGVKD come from the germline V gene. This CDR3 region has 15 residues.